The next 21 T cell receptor beta chains were all read from a single sample in a study of shared clonotypes between healthy human individuals. Assay: immunoSEQ multiplex PCR; the TCRdb copy retains only in-frame clones and omits some. The table has about 2.4 million clones, approximately 94% seen once. Sequenced sample: naive CD4+ T cells sorted from blood. Documented subset: CD45RA+ positively selected. All receptors come from a man aged 18 to 35 in good health.

This chain links TRBV19 with TRBJ2-5; 9 positions match TRBD2. The length of the CDR3 is 15 residues. V lost 3 bases, J lost 2 bases, and 4 bases stayed unmatched. Germline CDR1 is LNHDA and CDR2 is SQIVND (reference sequence). CDR3 residues: CASSISGGKQETQYF. DNA for the CDR3: TGTGCCAGTAGTATTAGCGGGGGAAAACAAGAGACCCAGTACTTC. Filled out from reference TRBV19 and TRBJ2-5, the complete variable domain reads DGGITQSPKYLFRKEGQNVTLSCEQNLNHDAMYWYRQDPGQGLRLIYYSQIVNDFQKGDIAEGYSVSREKKESFPLTVTSAQKNPTAFYLCASSISGGKQETQYFGPGTRLLVL.

This rearrangement joins TRBV27 to TRBJ1-1; D is perhaps TRBD1 (6 bases). The germline V gene has CDR1 MNHEY and CDR2 SMNVEV (reference sequence). V lost 3 bases to trimming and J lost 5 bases, with 13 bases between them. The CDR3 sequence is 14 residues long. The CDR3 protein is CASSLGTQGTEAFF. The CDR3 coding sequence is TGTGCCAGCAGTTTGGGAACCCAGGGGACTGAAGCTTTCTTT.

The V gene is TRBV7-3, the J gene TRBJ2-1, with D maybe TRBD1 (5 bases). The CDR3 contains 13 residues. Looked up from germline, CDR1 is SGHTA and CDR2 is FQGTGA. Between the trimmed V and J ends, which lost 0 bases and 9 bases, there was a span of 9 bases. The CDR3 sequence: CASSLTGAGEQFF. In nucleotides, the CDR3 is TGTGCCAGCAGCTTAACAGGGGCCGGTGAGCAGTTCTTC. Variable domain in full (rest from reference TRBV7-3 and TRBJ2-1): GAGVSQTPSNKVTEKGKYVELRCDPISGHTALYWYRQSLGQGPEFLIYFQGTGAADDSGLPNDRFFAVRPEGSVSTLKIQRTERGDSAVYLCASSLTGAGEQFFGPGTRLTVL.

Only one count was recorded for this clone. This sample also contains other DNA sequences that code for the same CDR3. This chain links TRBV6-5 with TRBJ2-3; 14 bases line up with TRBD2. This CDR3 has 15 residues. The V gene's germline CDR1 is MNHEY and CDR2 SVGAGI. V was clipped by 6 bases and J by 4 bases; unmatched bases: 3. The CDR3 DNA is TGTGCCAGCAGCCCGGGACTAGCGGGAGCAGATACGCAGTATTTT. Translated: CASSPGLAGADTQYF.

V usage is TRBV5-1 and J usage is TRBJ2-1, with 8 bases lining up with TRBD1. The CDR3 consists of 15 residues. J was trimmed by 8 bases and V by 4 bases; bases with no gene match: 11. Per germline, CDR1 SGHRS and CDR2 YFSETQ. CDR3 sequence reads: CASSPPGQVVYEQFF. The CDR3 coding sequence is TGCGCCAGCAGCCCCCCGGGACAGGTCGTTTATGAGCAGTTCTTC.

The chain has TRBV6-5 and TRBJ1-1, with D unresolved. Between the trimmed V and J ends, which lost 0 bases and 7 bases, there was a span of 3 bases. The CDR3 length is 11 residues. CDR1 and CDR2 (germline): MNHEY, SVGAGI. DNA of the CDR3: TGTGCCAGCAGTTACTCTTTTGAAGCTTTCTTT. Translated: CASSYSFEAFF.

This chain connects TRBV6-6 to TRBJ1-2, with D tentatively TRBD1 (6 bases). The CDR3 is 15 amino acids. CDR1 and CDR2 from the germline V gene are MNHNY and SVGAGI (reference sequence). Trimming stripped 6 bases from V and 8 bases from J, with 22 bases between. The CDR3 region is CASSNAIEGEKGYTF. Written as DNA, the CDR3 is TGTGCCAGCAGCAACGCGATTGAGGGGGAGAAGGGCTACACCTTC.

The chain couples TRBV2 to TRBJ2-1; TRBD2 aligns across 11 bases. Germline V gene lookup returns CDR1 SNHLY and CDR2 FYNNEI. The CDR3 is 15 residues long. With 6 bases clipped from V and 8 bases from J, the junction kept 9 bases outside the gene matches. The CDR3: CASRVTSGREDEQFF. The CDR3, as DNA: TGTGCCAGCAGAGTTACTAGCGGGAGAGAGGATGAGCAGTTCTTC.

The V and J genes are TRBV5-5 and TRBJ1-1; D might be TRBD1 (6 bases). This CDR3 region has 16 residues. V lost 3 bases and J lost 0, with 15 bases in between. From germline, CDR1 is SGHKS and CDR2 YYEKEE (reference sequence). CDR3: CASSYKSGGLNTEAFF. CDR3 bases: TGTGCCAGCAGCTACAAGAGTGGGGGGCTGAACACTGAAGCTTTCTTT.

This clone was picked up a small number of times. This chain links TRBV27 with TRBJ1-2; 7 bases match TRBD1. Germline V lookup: CDR1 MNHEY, CDR2 SMNVEV (reference sequence). The V and J ends lost 6 bases and 4 bases, in that order; junction bases with no gene match: 11. The CDR3 is 15 residues long. CDR3 in amino acids: CASSPSDRAVYGYTF. CDR3 sequence (DNA): TGTGCCAGCAGCCCTTCAGACAGGGCGGTCTATGGCTACACCTTC.

This chain links TRBV30 with TRBJ2-2; 8 nucleotides agree with TRBD1. With 1 base clipped from V and 7 bases from J, the junction kept 8 bases outside the gene matches. This CDR3 is built from 15 residues. Germline V gene lookup returns CDR1 GTSNPN and CDR2 SVGIG (reference sequence). For the CDR3, the DNA is TGTGCCTGGAGTGGTGGACAGGGTTACATCGGGGAGCTGTTTTTT. Protein product: CAWSGGQGYIGELFF.

The J gene is TRBJ2-5, the V gene TRBV5-1; 9 positions agree with TRBD2. The germline CDR1 and CDR2 sequences are SGHRS and YFSETQ. This CDR3 has 15 amino acids. V was pared by 4 bases and J by 4 bases, with 8 bases of the junction left unmatched. CDR3 coding DNA: TGCGCCAGCAGCAATAGCGGGAGTGTTATAGAGACCCAGTACTTC. It specifies CASSNSGSVIETQYF.

The rearrangement links TRBV5-1 to TRBJ1-4; TRBD1 agrees at 7 bases. The CDR3 runs to 15 residues. V shed 4 bases and J 4 bases; nucleotides not matched to a gene: 7. Germline CDR1 is SGHRS and CDR2 is YFSETQ. CDR3 loop: CASSPLGTVNEKLFF. The CDR3 nucleotides are TGCGCCAGCAGCCCGCTCGGGACAGTTAATGAAAAACTGTTTTTT.

The chain carries TRBV5-4 and TRBJ2-2; 7 bases agree with TRBD1. Germline V lookup: CDR1 SGHNT, CDR2 YYREEE (reference sequence). Trimming cost V 7 bases and J 4 bases; bases outside gene matches: 10. This CDR3 has 15 residues. The CDR3 coding sequence is TGTGCCAGCGGGAAACAGGGGCCGGGCACCGGGGAGCTGTTTTTT. Its protein is CASGKQGPGTGELFF.

This chain joins TRBV7-9 and TRBJ2-2; D not resolved. From germline, CDR1 is SEHNR and CDR2 FQNEAQ (reference sequence). Trimming pared 5 bases from V and 6 bases from J, leaving 19 bases between. This CDR3 has 16 residues. In DNA, the CDR3 is TGTGCCAGCAGCCCGCGTCGAGTCCTCGAAGCCGGGGAGCTGTTTTTT. Amino acid sequence: CASSPRRVLEAGELFF.

The chain combines TRBV9 with TRBJ2-3; TRBD2 agrees at 11 bases. J lost 0 bases, V lost 0 bases, and 9 bases had no gene match. This CDR3 is built from 19 residues. Germline V lookup: CDR1 SGDLS, CDR2 YYNGEE. The CDR3 region has the DNA TGTGCCAGCAGCGTAGACGACAGACTAGCGGGACTTAGCACAGATACGCAGTATTTT. Protein sequence: CASSVDDRLAGLSTDTQYF.

As to this clone: Additional DNA sequences in this sample encode the identical CDR3. The rearrangement links TRBV6-5 to TRBJ1-6; 9 bases agree with TRBD1. Trimming at V came to 6 bases and at J to 7 bases, leaving 4 bases not matched to a gene. The CDR3 consists of 14 residues. The germline V gene encodes CDR1 MNHEY and CDR2 SVGAGI. In DNA, the CDR3 is TGTGCCAGCAGCCGGACAGGGGAGAATTCACCCCTCCACTTT. It is translated as CASSRTGENSPLHF.

This chain uses TRBV7-6 with TRBJ2-7; the D gene is possibly TRBD1 (6 bases). CDR3 length: 16 amino acids. Between the trimmed V and J ends, which lost 5 bases and 3 bases, there was a span of 20 bases. Germline lookup yields CDR1 SGHVS and CDR2 FNYEAQ. The CDR3 bases are TGTGCCAGCAGCCACGCTACAGGGAAGGGGCACTACGAGCAGTACTTC. The encoded protein is CASSHATGKGHYEQYF.

The CDR3 here is CASSGTGTGTYGYTF. DNA of the CDR3: TGCGCCAGCAGCGGAACCGGGACAGGGACCTATGGCTACACCTTC. The chain uses TRBV5-1 and TRBJ1-2; 9 bases agree with TRBD1. CDR1 is SGHRS and CDR2 is YFSETQ in the germline V gene. CDR3 length: 15 residues. The V gene end was trimmed by 4 bases and the J gene end by 4 bases; junction bases not matched to a gene: 8.

The chain joins TRBV10-3 to TRBJ1-2, with a possible D match to TRBD1 (5 bases). CDR1 is ENHRY and CDR2 is SYGVKD in the germline V gene. V shed 6 bases and J shed 2 bases, with 16 bases lying between them. CDR3 length: 15 amino acids. CDR3 coding DNA: TGTGCCATCAGGGACGGGACGGGGAAAAACTATGGCTACACCTTC. Translation: CAIRDGTGKNYGYTF.

This clone was picked up a small number of times. This chain connects TRBV10-3 to TRBJ1-5; D is ambiguous. CDR3 size: 13 residues. V was cut by 8 bases and J by 3 bases, with 11 bases left in between. Per the germline V gene, CDR1 is ENHRY and CDR2 is SYGVKD. The DNA for the CDR3 is TGTGCCATCTGTCCAGCAACCAATCAGCCCCAGCATTTT. Translating it yields CAICPATNQPQHF.